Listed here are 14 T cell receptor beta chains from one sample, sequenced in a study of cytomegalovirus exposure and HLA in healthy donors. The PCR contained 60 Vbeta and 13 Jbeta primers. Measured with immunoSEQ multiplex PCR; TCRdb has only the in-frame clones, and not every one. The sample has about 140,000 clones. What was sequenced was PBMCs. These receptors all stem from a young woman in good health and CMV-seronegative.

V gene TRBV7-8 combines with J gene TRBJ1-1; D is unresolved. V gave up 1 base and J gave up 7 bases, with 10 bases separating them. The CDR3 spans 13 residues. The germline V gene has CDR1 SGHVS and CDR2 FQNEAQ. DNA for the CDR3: TGTGCCAGCAGCTTAGTTGGTAGAGGTGAAGCTTTCTTT. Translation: CASSLVGRGEAFF.

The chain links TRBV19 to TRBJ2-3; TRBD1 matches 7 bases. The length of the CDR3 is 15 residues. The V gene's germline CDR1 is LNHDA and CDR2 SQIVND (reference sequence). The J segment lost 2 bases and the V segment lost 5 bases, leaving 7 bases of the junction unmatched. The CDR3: CASSEAQGPTDTQYF. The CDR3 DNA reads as TGTGCCAGTAGTGAGGCACAGGGGCCCACAGATACGCAGTATTTT.

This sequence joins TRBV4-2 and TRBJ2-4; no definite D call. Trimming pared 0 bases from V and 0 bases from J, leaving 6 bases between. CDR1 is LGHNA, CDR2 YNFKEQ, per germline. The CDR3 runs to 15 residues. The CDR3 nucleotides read TGTGCCAGCAGCCAAGAGTGGCTAGCCAAAAACATTCAGTACTTC. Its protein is CASSQEWLAKNIQYF.

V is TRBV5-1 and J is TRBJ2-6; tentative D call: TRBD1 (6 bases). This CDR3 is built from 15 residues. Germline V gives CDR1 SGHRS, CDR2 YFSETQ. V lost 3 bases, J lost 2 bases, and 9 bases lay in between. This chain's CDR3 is CASSSWTAGANVLTF. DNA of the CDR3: TGCGCCAGCAGCTCATGGACAGCTGGGGCCAACGTCCTGACTTTC. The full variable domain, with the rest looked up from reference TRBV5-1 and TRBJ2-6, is KAGVTQTPRYLIKTRGQQVTLSCSPISGHRSVSWYQQTPGQGLQFLFEYFSETQRNKGNFPGRFSGRQFSNSRSEMNVSTLELGDSALYLCASSSWTAGANVLTFGAGSRLTVL.

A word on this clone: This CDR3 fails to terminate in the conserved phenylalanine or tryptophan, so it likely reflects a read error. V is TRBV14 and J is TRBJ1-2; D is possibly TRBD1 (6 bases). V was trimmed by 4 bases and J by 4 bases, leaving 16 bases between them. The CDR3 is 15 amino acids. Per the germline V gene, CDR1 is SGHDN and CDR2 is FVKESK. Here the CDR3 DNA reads TGTGCCAGCAGCCCAGCCGACAGGAAATTCTATGGCTACACCTCC. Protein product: CASSPADRKFYGYTS.

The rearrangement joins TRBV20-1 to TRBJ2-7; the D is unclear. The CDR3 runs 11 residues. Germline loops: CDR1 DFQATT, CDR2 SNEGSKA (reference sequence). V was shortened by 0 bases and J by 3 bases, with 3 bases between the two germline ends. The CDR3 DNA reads TGCAGTGCTAGAGACGACTACGAGCAGTACGTC. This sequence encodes CSARDDYEQYV.

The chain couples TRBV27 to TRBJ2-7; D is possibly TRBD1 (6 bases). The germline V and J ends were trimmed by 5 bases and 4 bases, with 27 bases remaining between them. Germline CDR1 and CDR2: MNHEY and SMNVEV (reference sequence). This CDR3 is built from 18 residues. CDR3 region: CASSPTYSQGLLLYEQYV. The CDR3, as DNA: TGTGCCAGCAGTCCGACCTATTCCCAGGGGCTACTACTTTACGAGCAGTACGTC.

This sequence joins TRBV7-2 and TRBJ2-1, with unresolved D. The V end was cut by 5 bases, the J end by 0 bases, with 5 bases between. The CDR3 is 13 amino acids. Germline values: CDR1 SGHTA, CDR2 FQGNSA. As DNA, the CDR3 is TGTGCCAGCAGCCCGAGCTCCTACAATGAGCAGTTCTTC. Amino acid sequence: CASSPSSYNEQFF.

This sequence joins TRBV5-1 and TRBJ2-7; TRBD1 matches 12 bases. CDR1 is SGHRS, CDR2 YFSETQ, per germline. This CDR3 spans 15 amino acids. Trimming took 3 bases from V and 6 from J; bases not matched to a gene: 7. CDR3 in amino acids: CASSSGQGAPGEQYF. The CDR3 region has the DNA TGCGCCAGCAGCTCGGGACAGGGGGCGCCGGGCGAGCAGTACTTC.

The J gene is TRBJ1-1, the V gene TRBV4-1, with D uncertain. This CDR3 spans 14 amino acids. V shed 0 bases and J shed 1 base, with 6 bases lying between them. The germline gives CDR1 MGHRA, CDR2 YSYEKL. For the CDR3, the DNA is TGCGCCAGCAGCCAAGATCCCGGGAACACTGAAGCTTTCTTT. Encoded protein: CASSQDPGNTEAFF.

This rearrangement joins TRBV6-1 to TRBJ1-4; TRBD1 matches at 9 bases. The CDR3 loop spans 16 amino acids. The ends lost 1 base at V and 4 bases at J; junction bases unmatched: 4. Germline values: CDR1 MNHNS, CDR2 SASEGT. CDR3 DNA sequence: TGTGCCAGCAGTGAAGGACCGGGACAGGGTAATGAAAAACTGTTTTTT. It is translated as CASSEGPGQGNEKLFF.

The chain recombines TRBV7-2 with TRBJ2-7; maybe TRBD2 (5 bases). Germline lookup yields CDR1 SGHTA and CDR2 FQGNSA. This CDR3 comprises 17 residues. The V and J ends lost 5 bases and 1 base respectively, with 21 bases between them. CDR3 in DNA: TGTGCCAGCAGCGGGTCTTCAGGTAGCGAGTTTTCCTACGAGCAGTACTTC. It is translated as CASSGSSGSEFSYEQYF.

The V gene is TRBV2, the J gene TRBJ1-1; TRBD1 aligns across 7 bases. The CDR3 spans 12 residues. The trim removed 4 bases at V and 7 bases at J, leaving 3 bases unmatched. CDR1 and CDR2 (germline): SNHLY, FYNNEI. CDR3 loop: CASSVGTVEAFF. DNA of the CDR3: TGTGCCAGCAGTGTAGGGACAGTTGAAGCTTTCTTT.

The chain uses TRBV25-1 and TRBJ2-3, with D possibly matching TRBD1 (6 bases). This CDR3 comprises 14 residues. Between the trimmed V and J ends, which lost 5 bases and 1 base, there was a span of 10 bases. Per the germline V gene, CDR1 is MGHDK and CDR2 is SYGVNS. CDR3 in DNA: TGTGCCAGCAGTCCCCCAGGGGGCACAGATACGCAGTATTTT. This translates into CASSPPGGTDTQYF. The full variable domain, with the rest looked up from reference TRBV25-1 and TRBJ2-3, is EADIYQTPRYLVIGTGKKITLECSQTMGHDKMYWYQQDPGMELHLIHYSYGVNSTEKGDLSSESTVSRIRTEHFPLTLESARPSHTSQYLCASSPPGGTDTQYFGPGTRLTVL.